The sequence of this T cell receptor (beta chain) was determined in a study of beta chain features in type 1 diabetes. Study information: In all, roughly 98,000,000 sorted cells from all samples were analyzed.

The investigators reverse transcribed all of the isolated RNA, so they sequenced expressed TCRB transcripts. TCRdb's copy holds only in-frame clones and misses some; the assay was immunoSEQ multiplex PCR. The sample consists of around 130,000 clones, roughly 10% of them appearing once. One heparinised draw of blood, averaging about 116 mL, came from each donor. Trimming pared 3 bases from V and 5 bases from J, leaving 11 bases between. The germline CDR1 and CDR2 sequences are SGDLS and YYNGEE. This CDR3 contains 14 residues. Study-wide findings and caveats: Individuals with type 1 diabetes displayed fewer insertions and more deletions at VDJ junctions. Shorter TCRB CDR3s, moderately but significantly so, were found in Type 1 diabetes patients in all four CD4+ subsets. Equally in patients and controls, PCR might preferentially amplify shorter templates.

As to this clone: Its antigen is as yet unknown.

Sequencing used central memory CD4+ T cells from blood. The V call is TRBV9, the J call TRBJ2-2; TRBD2 is a possible D gene (6 bases). The sequence derives from a man younger than 45 with type 1 diabetes. The CDR3 region is CASSAHRETGELFF. CDR3 DNA: TGTGCCAGCAGCGCCCACCGGGAGACCGGGGAGCTGTTTTTT.